Here is one TCR beta chain with its context. In the authors' methods: Reference gene primer amplification in the assay estimated nucleated cell counts. The method was immunoSEQ multiplex PCR; TCRdb's version includes in-frame clones alone and lacks a portion of them. V and J calls and clone size are copied from that table; D and trimming were computed from the DNA. Altogether roughly 150,000 clones are present, around 80% being singletons, with the ten largest covering around 5%. The CDR3 spans 13 residues. V gave up 6 bases and J gave up 5 bases, with 13 bases separating them. Looked up from germline, CDR1 is MDHEN and CDR2 is SYDVKM. The source of the sample is a study of blood T cell repertoires in COVID-19. Participant-given clinical history determined each cohort assignment.

The TCR comes from a man in his 70s who had been exposed to COVID-19. J is TRBJ2-5 and V is TRBV28; maybe TRBD1 (5 bases). Material for sequencing was PBMCs or T cells enriched from blood (not recorded which). The CDR3 is CASRGALWETQYF. The DNA for the CDR3 is TGTGCCAGCAGAGGGGCGTTATGGGAGACCCAGTACTTC.